This T cell receptor (beta chain) was sequenced during a study of identical twins. Study-level points and caveats: Part of the zero-insertion signal could reflect confounding by invariant MAIT and iNKT cells. With abundant cord blood beta clonotypes, insertions were fewer; memory repertoires showed no such pattern. Findings depended on cross-sectional statistics rather than tracking the same donors.

TCRdb re-called the 5' RACE reads through MiXCR, storing one row per CDR3 protein. The table records about 340,000 distinct CDR3 sequences, 9% to 15% of them present only once. This clonotype has a handful of counts. Its antigen is not identified. V was clipped by 4 bases and J by 0 bases, with 9 bases between them. The germline V gene encodes CDR1 SQVTM and CDR2 ANQGSEA. The CDR3 runs to 13 residues. These same records also appear under a second study, on yellow fever vaccine responses in identical twins.

This clonotype was sampled from a young woman in good health. The chain couples TRBV29-1 to TRBJ1-2; D unclear. Input material: CD8+ T cells sorted from blood. This chain's CDR3 is CSVVGIANYGYTF. Here the CDR3 DNA reads TGCAGCGTTGTAGGTATAGCTAACTATGGCTACACCTTC. Together with reference TRBV29-1 and TRBJ1-2, the CDR3 gives the full variable domain: SAVISQKPSRDICQRGTSLTIQCQVDSQVTMMFWYRQQPGQSLTLIATANQGSEATYESGFVIDKFPISRPNLTFSTLTVSNMSPEDSSIYLCSVVGIANYGYTFGSGTRLTVV.